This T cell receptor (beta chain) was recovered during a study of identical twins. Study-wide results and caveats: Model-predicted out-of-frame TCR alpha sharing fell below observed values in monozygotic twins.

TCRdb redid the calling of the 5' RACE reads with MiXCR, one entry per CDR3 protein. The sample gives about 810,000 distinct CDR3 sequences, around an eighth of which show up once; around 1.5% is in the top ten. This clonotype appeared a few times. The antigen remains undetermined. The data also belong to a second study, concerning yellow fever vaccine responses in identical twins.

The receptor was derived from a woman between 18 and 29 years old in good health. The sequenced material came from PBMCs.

DNA for the CDR3: TGCAGTGCTAGAGATATATACCCTGGACAGGGAGCAGATACGCAGTATTTT. Protein: CSARDIYPGQGADTQYF. The rearrangement joins TRBV20-1 to TRBJ2-3; TRBD1 matches 8 bases. Germline V CDR1 and CDR2: DFQATT, SNEGSKA (reference sequence). V gave up 0 bases and J gave up 4 bases; unmatched junction bases: 12. The CDR3 extends over 17 amino acids.